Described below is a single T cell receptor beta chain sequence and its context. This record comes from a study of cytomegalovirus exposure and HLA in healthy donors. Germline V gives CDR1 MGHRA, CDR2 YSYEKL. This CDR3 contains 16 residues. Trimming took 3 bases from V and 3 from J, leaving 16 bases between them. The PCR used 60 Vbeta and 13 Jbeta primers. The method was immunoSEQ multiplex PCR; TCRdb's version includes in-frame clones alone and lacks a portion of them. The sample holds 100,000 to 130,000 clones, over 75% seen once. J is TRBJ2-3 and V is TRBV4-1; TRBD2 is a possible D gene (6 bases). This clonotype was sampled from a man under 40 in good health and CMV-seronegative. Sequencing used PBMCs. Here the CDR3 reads CASSHPQGGETDTQYF. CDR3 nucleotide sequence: TGCGCCAGCAGCCACCCCCAGGGCGGGGAGACAGATACGCAGTATTTT.